The 17 T cell receptor beta chains below were found in one sample sequenced in a study of blood T cell repertoires in COVID-19. Sequencing was performed with immunoSEQ multiplex PCR; in TCRdb, only in-frame clones are kept and a portion is missing. The sample includes 300,000 to 400,000 clones, over 85% of them seen just once. The sample taken for sequencing was PBMCs or T cells enriched from blood (not recorded which). All receptors derive from a man aged 55-75 years who had recovered from COVID-19.

The CDR3 reads CASSMDKGAYNEQFF. In DNA, the CDR3 is TGTGCCAGTTCAATGGACAAAGGGGCCTACAATGAGCAGTTCTTC. The V call is TRBV19, the J call TRBJ2-1, with D maybe TRBD1 (5 bases). Germline lookup yields CDR1 LNHDA and CDR2 SQIVND (reference sequence). Trimming shortened V by 8 bases and J by 2 bases, and 16 bases separated the two germline ends. The CDR3 is 15 amino acids.

This sequence joins TRBV3-1 (or the pseudogene TRBV3-2) and TRBJ2-3, with 9 bases that match TRBD1. This CDR3 region has 15 residues. Germline V gene sequence: CDR1 LGHDT, CDR2 YNNKEL (reference sequence). Unmatched junction bases numbered 6, after V lost 4 bases and J lost 4 bases. The chain's CDR3 is CASSRRQGVADTQYF. Here the CDR3 DNA reads TGTGCCAGCAGCCGCCGACAGGGGGTTGCAGATACGCAGTATTTT.

The genes are TRBV11-2 and TRBJ1-4, with TRBD1 matching over 8 bases. The ends lost 5 bases at V and 7 bases at J; junction bases unmatched: 9. CDR3 length: 15 residues. Germline V gene data show CDR1 as SGHAT and CDR2 as FQNNGV. This chain's CDR3 is CASSHRTGMIEKLFF. The CDR3 bases are TGTGCCAGCAGCCATAGGACAGGGATGATTGAAAAACTGTTTTTT. Full variable domain (remainder filled in from reference TRBV11-2 and TRBJ1-4): EAGVAQSPRYKIIEKRQSVAFWCNPISGHATLYWYQQILGQGPKLLIQFQNNGVVDDSQLPKDRFSAERLKGVDSTLKIQPAKLEDSAVYLCASSHRTGMIEKLFFGSGTQLSVL.

The V gene is TRBV30, the J gene TRBJ1-5; maybe TRBD1 (6 bases). Trimming pared 5 bases from V and 2 bases from J, leaving 10 bases between. The CDR3 has 13 amino acids. Germline CDR1 and CDR2: GTSNPN and SVGIG (reference sequence). The CDR3 reads CAWSRGRNQPQHF. In nucleotides, the CDR3 is TGTGCCTGGTCCAGGGGACGCAATCAGCCCCAGCATTTT.

The genes are TRBV4-1 and TRBJ1-2; 7 nucleotides match TRBD1. Per germline, CDR1 MGHRA and CDR2 YSYEKL. The CDR3 is 17 amino acids. Losses at the gene ends were 7 bases for V and 4 bases for J; bases not matched to a gene: 18. The CDR3 loop reads CASTKQNRGGPLYGYTF. CDR3 nucleotides: TGCGCCAGCACCAAACAAAACAGGGGCGGGCCACTCTATGGCTACACCTTC.

The chain uses TRBV30 and TRBJ2-2; no reliable D call. The CDR3 length is 15 residues. V lost 2 bases and J 0 bases, leaving 10 bases between the germline ends. Germline CDR1 GTSNPN, CDR2 SVGIG (reference sequence). The CDR3 DNA reads as TGTGCCTGGAGTATCACTACCCCGAACACCGGGGAGCTGTTTTTT. Protein sequence: CAWSITTPNTGELFF.

V usage is TRBV6-5 and J usage is TRBJ1-2; 8 nucleotides align to TRBD1. V dropped 7 bases and J dropped 8; count of bases not matched to a gene: 6. The CDR3 spans 12 residues. Germline V gives CDR1 MNHEY, CDR2 SVGAGI. This chain's CDR3 is CASTGGAGGYTF. The CDR3 nucleotides are TGTGCCAGCACAGGGGGCGCAGGGGGCTACACCTTC.

The CDR3: CARSLGRREPQHF. The CDR3 nucleotides are TGTGCCAGAAGCTTGGGCAGGAGGGAGCCCCAGCATTTT. The chain combines TRBV5-3 with TRBJ1-5; D remains unclear. TRBV5-3 is annotated as an ORF whose role is uncertain. The CDR3 totals 13 residues. Trimming stripped 0 bases from V and 8 bases from J, with 9 bases between.

This chain connects TRBV12-5 to TRBJ1-2, with D perhaps TRBD1 (6 bases). The ends were cut back, 5 bases at V and 5 bases at J, with 9 bases in the middle. This CDR3 contains 12 residues. Germline-derived CDR1 and CDR2 are LGHNT and FRNRAP. This CDR3 reads CASGRDIYGYTF. The CDR3 nucleotides read TGTGCTAGTGGTCGGGACATTTATGGCTACACCTTC. Filled out from reference TRBV12-5 and TRBJ1-2, the complete variable domain reads DARVTQTPRHKVTEMGQEVTMRCQPILGHNTVFWYRQTMMQGLELLAYFRNRAPLDDSGMPKDRFSAEMPDATLATLKIQPSEPRDSAVYFCASGRDIYGYTFGSGTRLTVV.

The V and J genes are TRBV7-9 and TRBJ1-1; TRBD1 is a possible D gene (6 bases). Germline CDR1 is SEHNR and CDR2 is FQNEAQ (reference sequence). The CDR3 runs to 15 residues. V was pared by 3 bases and J by 3 bases, with 14 bases between. The DNA for the CDR3 is TGTGCCAGCAGCTTCCTCACAGGGATCGACACTGAAGCTTTCTTT. It yields the protein CASSFLTGIDTEAFF.

The chain recombines TRBV4-1 with TRBJ2-5; D is unclear. This CDR3 has 15 amino acids. V was clipped by 1 base and J by 6 bases, with 15 bases between them. Germline loops: CDR1 MGHRA, CDR2 YSYEKL. The CDR3 bases are TGCGCCAGCAGCCAAGGTGAGGTAGGCATGAAGACCCAGTACTTC. Amino acids: CASSQGEVGMKTQYF.

The chain joins TRBV12-3 or TRBV12-4 to TRBJ1-1; D not resolved. The V end was cut by 5 bases, the J end by 6 bases, with 10 bases between. CDR3 length equals 12 residues. The CDR3 sequence is CASSGPSAEAFF. The CDR3 DNA follows: TGTGCCAGCAGTGGTCCCTCGGCTGAAGCTTTCTTT.

The chain is built from TRBV12-3 or TRBV12-4 and TRBJ1-3; D not resolved. The V end lost 5 bases, the J end lost 5 bases, and 7 bases lay between the germline ends. The CDR3 sequence is 12 residues long. CDR3 sequence: CASSLTRNTIYF. The CDR3 DNA sequence: TGTGCCAGCAGTCTCACACGAAACACCATATATTTT.

The genes are TRBV3-1 (or the pseudogene TRBV3-2) and TRBJ2-7, with 9 nucleotides matching TRBD2. This CDR3 contains 16 residues. The germline CDR1 and CDR2 sequences are LGHDT and YNNKEL (reference sequence). The J segment lost 2 bases and the V segment lost 0 bases, leaving 5 bases of the junction unmatched. In nucleotides, the CDR3 is TGTGCCAGCAGCCAAGACCCTAGCGGGATCGCCTACGAGCAGTACTTC. Amino acids: CASSQDPSGIAYEQYF.

The rearrangement joins TRBV21-1 to TRBJ2-5; the table's D call, TRBD2, was not checked against the DNA. TRBV21-1 corresponds to a pseudogene. The CDR3 runs 20 residues. For the CDR3, the DNA is TGTGCCAGCAAGTTTGCTTACTCCGACGGGGGGGAGCTAGCGCGGGAGACCCAGTACTTC. Translated, it gives CASKFAYSDGGELARETQYF.

This chain links TRBV5-8 with TRBJ1-2; 8 positions match TRBD1. Trimming removed 3 bases from V and 5 bases from J; junction bases left unmatched: 6. The V gene's germline CDR1 is SGHTS and CDR2 YDEGEE. This CDR3 is built from 14 residues. In nucleotides, the CDR3 is TGTGCCAGCAGCTATGGGACAGGTTTTTATGGCTACACCTTC. Encoded protein: CASSYGTGFYGYTF.

This chain's CDR3 is CASSQAHPGTGGGYTF. CDR3 nucleotide sequence: TGTGCCAGCAGCCAAGCGCATCCCGGGACAGGGGGCGGCTACACCTTC. The chain employs TRBV3-1 (or the pseudogene TRBV3-2) and TRBJ1-2; 12 nucleotides line up with TRBD1. The CDR3 is made up of 16 amino acids. Looked up from germline, CDR1 is LGHDT and CDR2 is YNNKEL (reference sequence). Unmatched junction bases numbered 8, after V lost 1 base and J lost 8 bases.